This T cell receptor (beta chain) was sequenced for a study of circulating and synovial CD4+ cells in juvenile arthritis. The CDR3 is 14 amino acids. CDR1 is SGHRS, CDR2 YFSETQ, per germline. Trimming cost V 3 bases and J 6 bases; bases outside gene matches: 8. The study's findings and limits: T cell genome counts differed by at least an order of magnitude between CPL and CD4 samples. Traditional Vbeta family usage analysis missed the pathogenic-like versus bulk difference. Diversity here was lower than in bulk blood CD4 cells.

As for this clone: Its matching antigen is unknown.

The method was immunoSEQ multiplex PCR; TCRdb's version includes in-frame clones alone and lacks a portion of them. The repertoire holds approximately 36,000 clones, with just under 95% as singletons. Sequenced input: CD4+ T cells from blood. J is TRBJ1-2 and V is TRBV5-1; TRBD1 matches at 7 bases. This TCR was sampled from a human donor with juvenile idiopathic arthritis. The CDR3 region is CASSSGEQGDGYTF. The CDR3 coding sequence is TGCGCCAGCAGCTCTGGGGAGCAGGGGGATGGCTACACCTTC.